The next 9 T cell receptor beta chains were all read from a single sample in a study of blood T cell repertoires in COVID-19. This table comes from immunoSEQ multiplex PCR, and its TCRdb copy is limited to in-frame clones, with some not included. The repertoire has about 290,000 clones, about 90% of them found once; the top ten carry around 10%. The material sequenced was peripheral blood. The receptors stem from a woman aged 30 to 39 with COVID-19, enrolled during active disease.

This chain uses TRBV19 with TRBJ1-2; TRBD1 agrees at 8 bases. J was trimmed by 4 bases and V by 3 bases; bases with no gene match: 4. The CDR3 sequence is 14 residues long. Per germline, CDR1 LNHDA and CDR2 SQIVND (reference sequence). The CDR3, as DNA: TGTGCCAGTAGTATTCGAGGACAGGGCTATGGCTACACCTTC. This gives the protein CASSIRGQGYGYTF.

The chain is built from TRBV6-1 and TRBJ2-5; 12 bases map to TRBD2. Germline V gene data show CDR1 as MNHNS and CDR2 as SASEGT. The junction had 8 bases not matched to a gene; V was cut back by 2 bases and J by 4 bases. CDR3 size: 17 residues. The CDR3 loop is CASSESASGGVGETQYF. CDR3 in DNA: TGTGCCAGCAGTGAAAGTGCTAGCGGGGGGGTGGGAGAGACCCAGTACTTC.

V and J are TRBV25-1 and TRBJ2-3, with D unresolved. Trimming left V 3 bases short and J 11 bases short, with 9 bases between. The CDR3 is 11 residues long. The germline V gene has CDR1 MGHDK and CDR2 SYGVNS. CDR3 DNA: TGTGCCAGCAGTGACCCGGTTGAGCAGTATTTT. This gives the protein CASSDPVEQYF.

Only one count was recorded for this clone. This chain uses TRBV5-1 with TRBJ2-2; TRBD1 matches at 11 bases. This CDR3 comprises 19 residues. V lost 1 base and J lost 5; bases outside the gene matches: 13. The germline V gene has CDR1 SGHRS and CDR2 YFSETQ. The CDR3 DNA is TGCGCCAGCAGCTTGCATCCTCAGGCCGGGACAGGGGGTACCGGGGAGCTGTTTTTT. Translated: CASSLHPQAGTGGTGELFF. The full variable domain, completed using reference TRBV5-1 and TRBJ2-2, is KAGVTQTPRYLIKTRGQQVTLSCSPISGHRSVSWYQQTPGQGLQFLFEYFSETQRNKGNFPGRFSGRQFSNSRSEMNVSTLELGDSALYLCASSLHPQAGTGGTGELFFGEGSRLTVL.

The V gene is TRBV9, the J gene TRBJ2-3; D remains ambiguous. Trimming pared 3 bases from V and 1 base from J, leaving 9 bases between. This CDR3 is built from 14 residues. Germline loops: CDR1 SGDLS, CDR2 YYNGEE. CDR3 sequence: CASSDPRGTDTQYF. CDR3 coding DNA: TGTGCCAGCAGCGACCCCCGGGGCACAGATACGCAGTATTTT.

This chain joins TRBV18 and TRBJ1-2; 11 bases match TRBD1. Unmatched junction bases numbered 7, after V lost 5 bases and J lost 5 bases. The CDR3 runs to 15 residues. The germline V gene has CDR1 KGHSH and CDR2 LQKENI. CDR3 region: CASSGTGTGGYGYTF. CDR3 in DNA: TGTGCCAGCTCAGGCACCGGGACAGGGGGATATGGCTACACCTTC.

This clone was detected only once. The rearrangement joins TRBV7-9 to TRBJ1-2; 8 positions match TRBD1. Per the germline V gene, CDR1 is SEHNR and CDR2 is FQNEAQ (reference sequence). This CDR3 has 16 amino acids. The V gene end was trimmed by 5 bases and the J gene end by 9 bases; junction bases not matched to a gene: 17. The CDR3 DNA is TGTGCCAGCAGCCCAAGACAGACAGGGGAAGGGTTTCGCTACACCTTC. It specifies CASSPRQTGEGFRYTF.

The rearrangement joins TRBV5-4 to TRBJ1-6; D is undetermined. From germline, CDR1 is SGHNT and CDR2 YYREEE (reference sequence). This CDR3 comprises 16 residues. Trimming shortened V by 1 base and J by 0 bases, and 8 bases separated the two germline ends. CDR3 amino acids: CASSLTAFSYNSPLHF. CDR3 DNA: TGTGCCAGCAGCTTGACAGCTTTCTCCTATAATTCACCCCTCCACTTT.

The V call is TRBV23-1, the J call TRBJ2-1; the D gene is possibly TRBD2 (5 bases). TRBV23-1 is an ORF for which the function is uncertain. V was shortened by 0 bases and J by 5 bases, with 14 bases between the two germline ends. This CDR3 contains 16 residues. The CDR3 spells CASSQSGPDLHNEQFF. CDR3 nucleotide sequence: TGCGCCAGCAGTCAATCGGGTCCGGACTTACACAATGAGCAGTTCTTC.